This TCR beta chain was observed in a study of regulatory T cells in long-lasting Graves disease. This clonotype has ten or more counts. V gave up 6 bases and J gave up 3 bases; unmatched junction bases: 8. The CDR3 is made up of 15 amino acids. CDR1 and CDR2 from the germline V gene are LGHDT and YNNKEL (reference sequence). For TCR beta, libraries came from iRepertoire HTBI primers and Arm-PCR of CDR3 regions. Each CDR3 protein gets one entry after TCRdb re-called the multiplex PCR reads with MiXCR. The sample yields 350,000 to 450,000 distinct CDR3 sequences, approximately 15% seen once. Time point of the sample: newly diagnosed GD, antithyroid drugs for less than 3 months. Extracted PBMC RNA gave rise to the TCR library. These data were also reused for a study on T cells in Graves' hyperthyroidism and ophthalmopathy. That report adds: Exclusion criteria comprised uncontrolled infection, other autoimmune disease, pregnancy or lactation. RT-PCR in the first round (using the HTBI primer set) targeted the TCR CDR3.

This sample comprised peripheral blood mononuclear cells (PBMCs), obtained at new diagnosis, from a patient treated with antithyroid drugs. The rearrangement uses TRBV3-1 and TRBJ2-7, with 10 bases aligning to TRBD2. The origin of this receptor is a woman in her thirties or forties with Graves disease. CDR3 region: CASRQTTSGNYEQYF. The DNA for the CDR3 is TGTGCCAGCAGGCAAACTACTAGCGGGAACTACGAGCAGTACTTC.